This T cell receptor beta chain was sequenced in a study of cytomegalovirus exposure and HLA in healthy donors. PCR involved 60 Vbeta and 13 Jbeta primers. Repertoires were generated with immunoSEQ multiplex PCR, while TCRdb's copy carries only in-frame clones and drops some. The sample shows a few hundred thousand clones, about 80% of them seen only once. Turning to this clone: Its antigen is not identified.

Study-wide results and caveats: As was reported, the classifier diagnosed cytomegalovirus status with high specificity and sensitivity. Roughly uniform depth of sequencing across donors was assumed in presence/absence analyses. Within the data, a cluster of highly shared sequence variants was likely a sequencing artifact.

Specimen: PBMCs. This TCR derives from a woman aged 55-75 years in good health and CMV-seropositive.

The CDR3 DNA reads as TGTGCCAGCAGTGGAAAAGGACTAGCTTTGGAGACCCAGTACTTC. As protein: CASSGKGLALETQYF. The genes are TRBV25-1 and TRBJ2-5, with 8 nucleotides matching TRBD2. This CDR3 comprises 15 residues. Trimming took 4 bases from V and 5 from J; bases not matched to a gene: 9. Per germline, CDR1 MGHDK and CDR2 SYGVNS.